This T cell receptor (beta chain) was recovered during a study of blood T cell repertoires in COVID-19. Turning to the study itself: COVID-19 samples from acute and convalescent phases originated in the United States, Italy and Spain. T cells, B-cell-depleted T cells, or PBMCs supplied cDNA or gDNA.

The germline V gene has CDR1 SNHLY and CDR2 FYNNEI. With 4 bases clipped from V and 7 bases from J, the junction kept 8 bases outside the gene matches. The CDR3 consists of 15 residues. Authors' processing steps: Amplified reference gene primers provided the basis for estimating nucleated cell counts. Generated by immunoSEQ multiplex PCR, the TCRdb table keeps only in-frame clones and is missing some. V and J calls and clone size are those listed in that table; D and trimming were worked out from the DNA. The sample has around 80,000 clones, about 89% seen once. The sequence derives from a man in his 60s with acute or convalescent COVID-19. The rearrangement joins TRBV2 to TRBJ2-2; 8 bases line up with TRBD1. The sequenced sample consisted of peripheral blood. The CDR3 loop is CASSVRQGADGELFF. CDR3 coding DNA: TGTGCCAGCAGTGTAAGGCAGGGGGCGGACGGGGAGCTGTTTTTT.